These 16 T cell receptor beta chains came from one sample sequenced in a study of T-cell memory formation after mild COVID-19. TCRdb itself ran the 5' RACE reads through MiXCR, one entry per CDR3 protein. Of roughly 600,000 distinct CDR3 sequences listed, under 20% are singletons. Specimen: PBMCs or a T cell subset sorted from them (not recorded which). The receptors were sampled from an adult woman who had mild COVID-19 (a few samples of this study predate the infection). Cell type and time point are not known.

The chain recombines TRBV2 with TRBJ2-3; D is possibly TRBD1 or TRBD2 (5 bases each). This CDR3 comprises 15 residues. Germline V gene data show CDR1 as SNHLY and CDR2 as FYNNEI. V dropped 2 bases and J dropped 6 bases, with 15 bases sitting between them. CDR3 in amino acids: CASSEWRGPGDTQYF. The CDR3 DNA sequence: TGTGCCAGCAGTGAATGGAGAGGGCCAGGGGATACGCAGTATTTT.

The rearrangement uses TRBV4-2 and TRBJ2-3; 8 nucleotides align to TRBD1. The germline CDR1 and CDR2 sequences are LGHNA and YNFKEQ. This CDR3 region has 14 residues. V was clipped by 4 bases and J by 5 bases; unmatched bases: 5. The CDR3 here is CASSPGQDGDTQYF. The CDR3, as DNA: TGTGCCAGCAGCCCGGGACAGGACGGAGATACGCAGTATTTT.

In its sample, this clonotype was seen a few times. The CDR3 DNA sequence: TGTGCCTGGAGTGTACCGATTAGCGGGAGGGTCAAAGATACGCAGTATTTT. It encodes CAWSVPISGRVKDTQYF. V and J are TRBV30 and TRBJ2-3; 11 bases are shared with TRBD2. Germline V CDR1 and CDR2: GTSNPN, SVGIG (reference sequence). With V trimmed by 0 bases and J by 5 bases, 10 bases remained unmatched. CDR3 length equals 17 residues.

The chain couples TRBV12-3 or TRBV12-4 to TRBJ2-5, with TRBD2 matching over 11 bases. J was trimmed by 3 bases and V by 5 bases; bases with no gene match: 2. The CDR3 loop spans 14 amino acids. DNA for the CDR3: TGTGCCAGCAGTCCACTAGCGGGAGAAGAGACCCAGTACTTC. It translates to CASSPLAGEETQYF.

This clonotype appeared a single time. The genes are TRBV6-5 and TRBJ2-1; perhaps D is TRBD1 or TRBD2 (5 bases each). CDR3 length equals 16 residues. Germline CDR1 reads MNHEY; CDR2 reads SVGAGI. Trimming removed 5 bases at V and 8 bases at J, with 22 bases between. The CDR3 coding sequence is TGTGCCAGCAGTACCGAGCCGCTGGGGGTAAGAGATGAGCAGTTCTTC. As protein: CASSTEPLGVRDEQFF.

V and J are TRBV12-3 or TRBV12-4 and TRBJ1-2; 8 positions match TRBD1. The CDR3 contains 16 residues. V trimming: 4 bases; J trimming: 6 bases; junction bases outside the gene matches: 13. The CDR3 protein is CASSWTLSGTGNGYTF. The CDR3 coding sequence is TGTGCCAGCAGTTGGACTCTATCCGGGACAGGAAATGGCTACACCTTC.

There are many counts of this clonotype. The CDR3 is CASSPHRGTGTPDTQYF. CDR3 DNA: TGTGCCAGCAGCCCCCACCGCGGGACAGGGACGCCAGATACGCAGTATTTT. The V and J genes are TRBV14 and TRBJ2-3, with TRBD1 matching over 9 bases. V lost 4 bases to trimming and J lost 4 bases; unmatched junction nucleotides: 12. This CDR3 is 17 amino acids long. Germline loops: CDR1 SGHDN, CDR2 FVKESK.

The rearrangement uses TRBV4-2 and TRBJ2-1, with TRBD2 matching over 10 bases. The CDR3 contains 16 residues. Per germline, CDR1 LGHNA and CDR2 YNFKEQ. V lost 0 bases, J lost 4 bases, and 3 bases stayed unmatched. The CDR3 region has the DNA TGTGCCAGCAGCCAAGATCCAGCGGGGGGGTACAATGAGCAGTTCTTC. It translates to CASSQDPAGGYNEQFF.

The chain has TRBV5-1 and TRBJ1-5, with TRBD1 matching 7 bases. There are 16 residues in the CDR3. Trimming removed 0 bases from V and 8 bases from J; junction bases left unmatched: 11. Germline CDR1 reads SGHRS; CDR2 reads YFSETQ. In DNA form, the CDR3 reads TGCGCCAGCAGCTTGGGGCTTAGACAGGGAGGGGAGCCCCAGCATTTT. This sequence encodes CASSLGLRQGGEPQHF.

This clonotype was recorded a few times. CDR3 region: CASSSQAGEDYNEQFF. CDR3 DNA: TGTGCCAGCAGCTCCCAGGCGGGAGAAGACTACAATGAGCAGTTCTTC. The chain employs TRBV7-2 and TRBJ2-1, with 7 nucleotides matching TRBD2. CDR1 SGHTA and CDR2 FQGNSA come from the germline V gene. The CDR3 sequence is 16 residues long. Trimming cost V 4 bases and J 3 bases; bases outside gene matches: 9.

The CDR3 reads CASSSSGGRGTDTQYF. CDR3 sequence (DNA): TGTGCCAGCAGCTCTAGCGGGGGGAGAGGCACAGATACGCAGTATTTT. J is TRBJ2-3 and V is TRBV7-2; TRBD2 matches at 11 bases. Trimming took 4 bases from V and 1 from J; bases not matched to a gene: 4. From germline, CDR1 is SGHTA and CDR2 FQGNSA. The CDR3 length is 16 residues.

The chain uses TRBV9 and TRBJ2-1; D remains unclear. CDR1 SGDLS and CDR2 YYNGEE come from the germline V gene. CDR3 length: 16 residues. With 0 bases removed from V and 1 base from J, the gap between germline ends came to 11 bases. For the CDR3, the DNA is TGTGCCAGCAGCGTAGCCAGCCTAGGGTCCTACAATGAGCAGTTCTTC. This codes for CASSVASLGSYNEQFF. Full variable domain (remainder filled in from reference TRBV9 and TRBJ2-1): DSGVTQTPKHLITATGQRVTLRCSPRSGDLSVYWYQQSLDQGLQFLIQYYNGEERAKGNILERFSAQQFPDLHSELNLSSLELGDSALYFCASSVASLGSYNEQFFGPGTRLTVL.

The chain couples TRBV7-3 to TRBJ2-7; weak D call: TRBD1 (6 bases). The CDR3 has 15 amino acids. Per the germline V gene, CDR1 is SGHTA and CDR2 is FQGTGA. Trimming removed 5 bases from V and 0 bases from J, with 14 bases in between. The CDR3 here is CASSPDSRSSYEQYF. In DNA form, the CDR3 reads TGTGCCAGCAGCCCGGACAGCCGTAGCTCCTACGAGCAGTACTTC. Filled out from reference TRBV7-3 and TRBJ2-7, the complete variable domain reads GAGVSQTPSNKVTEKGKYVELRCDPISGHTALYWYRQSLGQGPEFLIYFQGTGAADDSGLPNDRFFAVRPEGSVSTLKIQRTERGDSAVYLCASSPDSRSSYEQYFGPGTRLTVT.

The V call is TRBV6-5, the J call TRBJ2-7; the D gene could be TRBD1 or TRBD2 (5 bases each). Germline values: CDR1 MNHEY, CDR2 SVGAGI. The V gene lost 2 bases and the J gene lost 2 bases, with 10 bases spanning the gap. This CDR3 is 14 amino acids long. The CDR3 bases are TGTGCCAGCAGTTACCGTGAGGGACCCTACGAGCAGTACTTC. This gives the protein CASSYREGPYEQYF.

This clonotype was found many times. This chain links TRBV7-9 with TRBJ2-6, with 7 bases identical to TRBD2. Germline CDR1 reads SEHNR; CDR2 reads FQNEAQ (reference sequence). CDR3 size: 17 residues. The junction had 6 bases not matched to a gene; V was cut back by 3 bases and J by 1 base. The CDR3 protein is CASSFSGMGSGANVLTF. CDR3 DNA sequence: TGTGCCAGCAGCTTCAGCGGGATGGGTTCTGGGGCCAACGTCCTGACTTTC.

V usage is TRBV7-8 and J usage is TRBJ2-1, with 10 bases lining up with TRBD1. The germline gives CDR1 SGHVS, CDR2 FQNEAQ. The CDR3 is made up of 13 amino acids. V shed 3 bases, J shed 9 bases, and the junction held 2 bases outside the gene matches. CDR3 in amino acids: CASSLTGGREQFF. CDR3 coding DNA: TGTGCCAGCAGCTTGACAGGGGGCCGTGAGCAGTTCTTC.